This T cell receptor beta chain comes out of a study of vaccination and CD4 T cells after COVID-19 (dated by TCRdb to between 2021 and 2022). In terms of the full investigation: Convalescent patients had a positive SARS-CoV-2 result on nasal swab PCR, and of these patients, several had mild disease and one had severe disease. The spike-specific CD4+ TCR repertoire was compared before and after mRNA vaccination in ten to eleven COVID-19 convalescent patients and a handful of infection-naive healthy vaccine recipients. For stimulating the cultures, overlapping spike peptide pools were used, derived from SARS-CoV-2 as well as from the common cold coronaviruses HCoV-NL63, HCoV-OC43 and HCoV-229E. As controls, cultures received a CEFX viral epitope pool (the positive control), an HIV-1 Nef peptide pool (the negative control), or no peptide at all. The convalescent cohort included six males and four females, with two Hispanic individuals, seven Caucasians, two Asians and one multiracial person. Two doses of either the Pfizer-BioNTech BNT162b2 vaccine (n=8) or the Moderna mRNA-1273 vaccine (n=2) were administered to participants. Post-COVID blood samples were collected from convalescent patients a median of around 100 days after diagnosis, with a range of about 35 to 170 days. Post-vaccine blood samples were collected a median of 72 days after the second vaccine dose, ranging from roughly 13 to 250 days.

Concerning this clonotype: Its antigen remains undetermined. Per-base qualities were not stored, and no clone one base away is much larger.

Overall study outcomes, separate from this receptor: In convalescent patients, a median around 83% of post-vaccine SARS-CoV-2-reactive clones were detected only after vaccination, and vaccine-specific priming was suggested by this finding. An increase in the median number of SARS-CoV-2-reactive clonotypes from approximately 21 after infection to 38 after vaccination was observed, but the change was not found to be significant. Of the vaccine-specific clones found in convalescent patients, nearly all (304 of 307) were mono-reactive for SARS-CoV-2 spike instead of being cross-reactive with common cold coronaviruses. The study included relatively few convalescent patients and did not analyze early timepoints after natural infection.

The library was prepared using PCR. DNA from cultured CD4+ T cells was subjected to TCR sequencing with the Oncomine TCR Beta short-read assay at the Johns Hopkins FTIC core. Genomic DNA was extracted from the cultured CD4+ T cells with the QIAamp micro DNA kit. The Oncomine TCR Beta libraries from cultured CD4+ T cells were pooled using unique dual indexes and then sequenced on an Illumina iSeq 100. In the source study's methods: Non-productive sequences were removed, and CDR3s not starting with C, not ending with F or W, or shorter than 7 amino acids were discarded. The MANAFEST web application identified antigen-specific clonotypes by comparing peptide-stimulated wells against reference wells and other culture wells. For a clone to be called positive, the clone needed an FDR below 0.05, an odds ratio above 5, and a productive frequency above 0.1% in at least two of three replicate wells. Cross-reactive clonotypes were defined as significantly expanded in both SARS-CoV-2 spike wells and at least one common cold coronavirus spike condition. CDR3 homology was assessed with Levenshtein distances (stringdist) and unrooted phylogenetic trees (ape) in R version 3.6.1. TCRdb reprocessed the public reads (quality trimming at Q25 with fastp, clone calling with MiXCR) and kept in-frame beta chains. Rows with a matching CDR3 protein are joined into one entry that keeps the most common DNA and genes. In this record, the V and J calls reflect TCRdb's handling and not the investigators' own analysis. A total of 20,000 to 25,000 distinct CDR3 sequences appear in this sample, 45% to 50% of them only once. The ten largest account for 9% to 10% of the sample.

The V end loses 0 bases and the J end loses 3 bases, and a stretch of 5 bases separates them. Counted from cysteine to phenylalanine, this CDR3 has 13 amino acids. Here the CDR3 DNA is all that survives: 39 bases in frame from base 1. CDR1 MNHEY and CDR2 SMNVEV were looked up in the germline V gene (reference sequence). The sample's treatment or condition label, decoded: roughly ten-day PBMC culture with coronavirus spike peptide pools or control peptides (ViraFEST assay). The study used the ViraFEST assay, which expanded antigen-specific T cells with peptide pools and then identified expanded clonotypes by TCR sequencing. The convalescent patients' positive SARS-CoV-2 PCR tests fell between March and December 2020, which was before the Alpha, Beta and Delta variants emerged in the United States. Under 2.5 million PBMCs per well were cultured in IMDM with roughly 5.5% human AB serum and 8.5 to 10 IU/ml IL-2, plus 10 ug/ml peptide pools. Half of the culture medium was replaced with fresh IL-2-containing medium on days 3 and 7. After less than 12 days of culture, CD4+ T cells were isolated by negative selection using the EasySep CD4+ T cell isolation kit. PBMCs were separated from whole blood using Ficoll-Paque Plus gradient centrifugation and then either used fresh or cryopreserved at -140C. Triplicate wells were generally used for each culture condition.

The sequence came from a human donor who had recovered from COVID-19. The chain couples TRBV27 to TRBJ1-2; no D gene call is confident. Sequencing was carried out using CD4+ T cells from blood, cultured in vitro. The CDR3 reads as follows: CASSLSPDYGYTF. Read as DNA, the sequence is TGTGCCAGCAGTTTATCCCCTGACTATGGCTACACCTTC.